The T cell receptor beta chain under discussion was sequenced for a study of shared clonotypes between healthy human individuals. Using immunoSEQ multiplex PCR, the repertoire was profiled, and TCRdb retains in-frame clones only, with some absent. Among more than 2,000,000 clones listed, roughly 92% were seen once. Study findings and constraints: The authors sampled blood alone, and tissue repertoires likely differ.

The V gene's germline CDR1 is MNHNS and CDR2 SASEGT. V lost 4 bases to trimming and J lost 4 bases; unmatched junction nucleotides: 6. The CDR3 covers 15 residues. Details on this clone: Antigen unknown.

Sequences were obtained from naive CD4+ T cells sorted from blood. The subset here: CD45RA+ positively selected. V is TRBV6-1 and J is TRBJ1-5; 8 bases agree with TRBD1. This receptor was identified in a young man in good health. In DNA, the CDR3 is TGTGCCAGCAGTGCCGACAGGGGCGAGAATCAGCCCCAGCATTTT. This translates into CASSADRGENQPQHF.